This T cell receptor beta chain came from a study of shared clonotypes between healthy human individuals. Study-level information: Participating donors consisted of two women and a few men aged 18 to 49.

Replicate PCRs run on sorted subsets employed approximately 0.2 ug DNA, approximately 30,000 T cell genomes. Produced via immunoSEQ multiplex PCR; TCRdb's table is partial and in-frame only. The repertoire has around 700,000 clones, 92% of them found once; the top ten carry about 24%. Naive CD8 cells lacked CD45RO, underwent positive selection for CCR7 and left out terminally differentiated effector memory CD45RA+ cells. All of the donors resided in Nashville, Tennessee, and each was a Caucasian adult. The length of the CDR3 is 14 residues. Germline V CDR1 and CDR2: SGHTA, FQGTGA. V dropped 2 bases and J dropped 2 bases, with 8 bases sitting between them.

Source material: naive CD8+ T cells sorted from blood. This chain links TRBV7-3 with TRBJ2-3; no reliable D call. This receptor was identified in a man aged 30 to 39 in good health. CDR3 DNA: TGTGCCAGCAGCTTAGGACCGTACACAGATACGCAGTATTTT. Its translation: CASSLGPYTDTQYF. Together with reference TRBV7-3 and TRBJ2-3, the CDR3 gives the full variable domain: GAGVSQTPSNKVTEKGKYVELRCDPISGHTALYWYRQSLGQGPEFLIYFQGTGAADDSGLPNDRFFAVRPEGSVSTLKIQRTERGDSAVYLCASSLGPYTDTQYFGPGTRLTVL.